The clone carrying this T cell receptor beta chain has just one count. Its target is unknown. The sample comes from a study of shared clonotypes between healthy human individuals. Study outcomes and limitations: Researchers found naive subsets generally carried larger estimated richness than memory subsets.

Clones were sequenced by immunoSEQ multiplex PCR, and TCRdb holds only the in-frame ones, with some missing. This table has over a million clones, around 78% appearing once. The V and J ends lost 6 bases and 3 bases respectively, with 12 bases between them. CDR1 and CDR2 from the germline V gene are MNHEY and SMNVEV (reference sequence). The CDR3 consists of 13 residues. Sequenced material: memory CD4+ T cells from PBMCs. Subset reported: CD45RA-negative fraction. J is TRBJ2-7 and V is TRBV27, with no clear D. The TCR originated in a man aged 18 to 30 in good health. Some clones in this sample may be carry-over from other donors' samples. The CDR3 sequence: CASSKDRLYEQYF. The CDR3 coding sequence is TGTGCCAGCAGCAAAGACCGGCTCTACGAGCAGTACTTC.